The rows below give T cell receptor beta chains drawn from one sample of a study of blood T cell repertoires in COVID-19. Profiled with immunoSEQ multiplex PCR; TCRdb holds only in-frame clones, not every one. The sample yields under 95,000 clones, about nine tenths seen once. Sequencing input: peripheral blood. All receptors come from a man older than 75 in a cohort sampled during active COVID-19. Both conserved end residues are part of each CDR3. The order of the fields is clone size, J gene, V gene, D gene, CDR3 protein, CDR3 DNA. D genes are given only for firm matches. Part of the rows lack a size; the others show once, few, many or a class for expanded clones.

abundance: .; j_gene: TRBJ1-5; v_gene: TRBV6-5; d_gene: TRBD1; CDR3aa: CASSRRDRGNQPQHF; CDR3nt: TGTGCCAGCAGCCGCCGGGACAGGGGAAATCAGCCCCAGCATTTT
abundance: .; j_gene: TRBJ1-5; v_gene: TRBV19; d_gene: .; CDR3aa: CASTGSQLRRGNQPQHF; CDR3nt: TGTGCCAGTACCGGTTCACAACTTCGGCGGGGCAATCAGCCCCAGCATTTT
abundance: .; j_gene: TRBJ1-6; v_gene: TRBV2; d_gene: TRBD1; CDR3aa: CASRRGQGNSPLHF; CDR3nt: TGTGCCAGCAGGAGAGGACAGGGGAATTCACCCCTCCACTTT
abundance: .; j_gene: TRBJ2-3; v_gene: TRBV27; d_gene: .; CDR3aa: CASSLLQGTDTQYF; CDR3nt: TGTGCCAGCAGTTTATTGCAGGGAACAGATACGCAGTATTTT
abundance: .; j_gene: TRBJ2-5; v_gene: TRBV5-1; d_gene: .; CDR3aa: CASSVGRGETQYF; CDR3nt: TGCGCCAGCAGCGTAGGAAGAGGGGAGACCCAGTACTTC
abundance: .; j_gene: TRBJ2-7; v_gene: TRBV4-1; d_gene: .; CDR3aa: CASSLAGSDLTYEQYF; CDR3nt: TGCGCCAGCAGCCTCGCGGGGAGCGACCTGACCTACGAGCAGTACTTC
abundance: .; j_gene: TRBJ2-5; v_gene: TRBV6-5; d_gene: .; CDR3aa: CASTYTGKPQETQYF; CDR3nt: TGTGCCAGCACTTACACCGGGAAACCCCAAGAGACCCAGTACTTC
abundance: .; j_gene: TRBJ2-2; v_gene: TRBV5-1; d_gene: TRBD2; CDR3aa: CASSPRTSGGTGELFF; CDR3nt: TGCGCCAGCAGCCCCAGGACTAGCGGGGGCACCGGGGAGCTGTTTTTT
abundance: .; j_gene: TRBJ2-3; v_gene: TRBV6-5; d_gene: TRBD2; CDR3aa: CASTSGASTDTQYF; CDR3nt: TGTGCCAGCACTAGCGGGGCTAGCACAGATACGCAGTATTTT
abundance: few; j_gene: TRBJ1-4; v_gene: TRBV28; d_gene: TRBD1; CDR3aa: CASNPSRDRGPATNEKLFF; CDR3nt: TGTGCCAGCAACCCGTCCCGGGACAGGGGCCCTGCAACTAATGAAAAACTGTTTTTT
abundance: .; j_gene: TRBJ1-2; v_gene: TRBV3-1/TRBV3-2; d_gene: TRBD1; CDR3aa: CASSQRTGNYGYTF; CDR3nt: TGTGCCAGCAGCCAAAGGACAGGGAACTATGGCTACACCTTC
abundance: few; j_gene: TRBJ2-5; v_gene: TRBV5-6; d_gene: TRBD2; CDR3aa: CASSWWLAGGPQETQYF; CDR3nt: TGTGCCAGCAGCTGGTGGCTAGCGGGGGGACCCCAAGAGACCCAGTACTTC
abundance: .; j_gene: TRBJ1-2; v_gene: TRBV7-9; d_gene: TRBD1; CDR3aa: CASSSLDREIYGYTF; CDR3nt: TGTGCCAGCAGCTCGTTGGACAGGGAGATCTATGGCTACACCTTC
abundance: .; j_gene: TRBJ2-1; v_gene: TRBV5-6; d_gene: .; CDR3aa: CASSLGDNEQFF; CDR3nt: TGTGCCAGCAGCTTGGGAGACAATGAGCAGTTCTTC
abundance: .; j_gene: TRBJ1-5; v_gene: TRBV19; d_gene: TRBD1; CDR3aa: CASSMTGQGFHQPQHF; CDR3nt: TGTGCCAGTAGTATGACGGGACAGGGCTTCCATCAGCCCCAGCATTTT
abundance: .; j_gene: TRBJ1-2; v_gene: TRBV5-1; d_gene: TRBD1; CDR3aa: CASSPGTEFGYGYTF; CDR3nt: TGCGCCAGCAGCCCCGGGACAGAGTTCGGCTATGGCTACACCTTC
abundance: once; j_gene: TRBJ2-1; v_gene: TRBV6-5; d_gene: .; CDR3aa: CASSPGTVYNEQFF; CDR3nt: TGTGCCAGCAGCCCCGGGACTGTTTACAATGAGCAGTTCTTC
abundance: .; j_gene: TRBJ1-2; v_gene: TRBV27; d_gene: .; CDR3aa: CASSLSRREIYGYTF; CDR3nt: TGTGCCAGCAGTTTATCGAGGCGGGAGATCTATGGCTACACCTTC
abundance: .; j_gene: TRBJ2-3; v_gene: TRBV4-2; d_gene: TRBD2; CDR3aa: CASSPGLAVSTDTQYF; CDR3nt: TGTGCCAGCAGCCCGGGACTAGCGGTGAGCACAGATACGCAGTATTTT
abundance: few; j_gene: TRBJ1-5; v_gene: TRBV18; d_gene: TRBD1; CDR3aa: CASSAGTGLSGVPQHF; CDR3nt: TGTGCCAGCTCAGCCGGGACAGGCCTATCCGGGGTGCCCCAGCATTTT
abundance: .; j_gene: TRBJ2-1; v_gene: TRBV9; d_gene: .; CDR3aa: CASTQGGGYNEQFF; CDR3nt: TGTGCCAGCACCCAAGGGGGGGGATACAATGAGCAGTTCTTC
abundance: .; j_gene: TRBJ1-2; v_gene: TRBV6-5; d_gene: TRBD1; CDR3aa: CASIRPGQGGGYTF; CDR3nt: TGTGCCAGCATCCGCCCGGGACAGGGGGGGGGCTACACCTTC
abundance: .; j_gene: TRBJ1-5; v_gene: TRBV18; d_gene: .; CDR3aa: CASSPRSYSNQPQHF; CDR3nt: TGTGCCAGCTCACCACGGAGTTATAGCAATCAGCCCCAGCATTTT
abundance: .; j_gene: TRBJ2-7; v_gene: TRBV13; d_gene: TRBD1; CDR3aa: CASSSRGQGAREQYF; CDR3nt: TGTGCCAGCAGCTCACGTGGACAGGGGGCGCGGGAGCAGTACTTC
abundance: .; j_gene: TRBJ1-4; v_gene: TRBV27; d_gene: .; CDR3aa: CASSFTGSREKLFF; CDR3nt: TGTGCCAGCAGTTTTACAGGCAGTCGGGAAAAACTGTTTTTT
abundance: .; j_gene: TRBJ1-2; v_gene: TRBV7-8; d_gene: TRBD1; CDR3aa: CASSSLGQGAGGYTF; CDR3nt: TGTGCCAGCAGCTCTTTGGGACAGGGGGCAGGTGGCTACACCTTC
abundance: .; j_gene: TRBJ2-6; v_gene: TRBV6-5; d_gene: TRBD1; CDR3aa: CASSYPQGTGANVLTF; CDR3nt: TGTGCCAGCAGTTACCCACAGGGGACAGGGGCCAACGTCCTGACTTTC
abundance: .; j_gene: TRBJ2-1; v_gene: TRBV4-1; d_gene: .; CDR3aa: CASSQIYRGAPFF; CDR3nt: TGCGCCAGCAGCCAAATCTACCGGGGGGCCCCGTTCTTC
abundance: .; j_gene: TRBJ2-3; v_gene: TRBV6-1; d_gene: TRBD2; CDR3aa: CASSEAPGGGYTDTQYF; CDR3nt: TGTGCCAGCAGTGAAGCGCCAGGCGGGGGATACACAGATACGCAGTATTTT
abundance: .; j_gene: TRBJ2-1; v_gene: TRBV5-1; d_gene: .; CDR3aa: CASSLAAGASYNEQFF; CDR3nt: TGCGCCAGCAGCTTGGCCGCGGGGGCCTCCTACAATGAGCAGTTCTTC
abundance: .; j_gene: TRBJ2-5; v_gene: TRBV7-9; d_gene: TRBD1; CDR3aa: CASSLEGTGVRETQYF; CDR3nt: TGTGCCAGCAGCTTAGAAGGGACAGGAGTGCGAGAGACCCAGTACTTC
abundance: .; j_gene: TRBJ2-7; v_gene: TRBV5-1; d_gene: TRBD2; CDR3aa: CASTEGLAGVEQYF; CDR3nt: TGCGCCAGCACCGAGGGGCTAGCGGGGGTCGAGCAGTACTTC
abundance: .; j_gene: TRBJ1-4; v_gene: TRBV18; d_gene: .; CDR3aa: CASSPAGTATNEKLFF; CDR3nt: TGTGCCAGCTCACCAGCAGGCACAGCAACTAATGAAAAACTGTTTTTT
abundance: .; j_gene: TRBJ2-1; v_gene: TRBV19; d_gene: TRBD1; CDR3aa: CASRLGQNNEQFF; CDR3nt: TGTGCCTCTAGGCTGGGACAGAACAATGAGCAGTTCTTC
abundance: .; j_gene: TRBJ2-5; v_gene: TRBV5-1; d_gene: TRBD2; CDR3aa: CASSRSVAGEGETQYF; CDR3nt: TGCGCCAGCAGCCGCAGCGTAGCGGGGGAGGGAGAGACCCAGTACTTC
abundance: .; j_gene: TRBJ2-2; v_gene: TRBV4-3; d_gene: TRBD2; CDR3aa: CASSQQLAGIANTGELFF; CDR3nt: TGCGCCAGCAGCCAACAACTAGCGGGGATTGCGAACACCGGGGAGCTGTTTTTT
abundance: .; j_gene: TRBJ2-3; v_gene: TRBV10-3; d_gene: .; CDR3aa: CAIRAGVGDTQYF; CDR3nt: TGTGCCATCAGAGCAGGGGTGGGAGATACGCAGTATTTT
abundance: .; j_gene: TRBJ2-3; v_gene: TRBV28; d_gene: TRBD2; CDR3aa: CASRLAGGSTNTQYF; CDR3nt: TGTGCCAGCAGGCTAGCGGGGGGATCCACAAATACGCAGTATTTT
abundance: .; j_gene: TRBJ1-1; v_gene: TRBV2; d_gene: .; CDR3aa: CASSELRGNTEAFF; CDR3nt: TGTGCCAGCAGTGAACTCAGGGGGAACACTGAAGCTTTCTTT
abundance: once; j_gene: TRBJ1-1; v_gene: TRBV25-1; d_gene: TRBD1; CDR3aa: CASSEWGQKNTEAFF; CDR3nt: TGTGCCAGCAGTGAATGGGGACAGAAGAACACTGAAGCTTTCTTT
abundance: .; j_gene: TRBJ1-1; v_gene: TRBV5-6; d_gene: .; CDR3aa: CASSLGPFRDSTEAFF; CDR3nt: TGTGCCAGCAGCTTGGGGCCCTTCAGGGATTCCACTGAAGCTTTCTTT
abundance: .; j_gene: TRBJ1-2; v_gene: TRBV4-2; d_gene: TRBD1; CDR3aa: CASSQEARQGANYGYTF; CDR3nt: TGTGCCAGCAGCCAAGAGGCCCGACAGGGTGCTAACTATGGCTACACCTTC
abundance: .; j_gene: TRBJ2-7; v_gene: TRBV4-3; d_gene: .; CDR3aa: CASSQDTGTLPEQYF; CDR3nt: TGCGCCAGCAGCCAAGACACGGGGACTTTACCCGAGCAGTACTTC
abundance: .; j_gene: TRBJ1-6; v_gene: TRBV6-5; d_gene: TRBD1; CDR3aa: CASSSSPGQGDSPLHF; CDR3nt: TGTGCCAGCAGTTCCTCTCCGGGACAGGGAGATTCACCCCTCCACTTT
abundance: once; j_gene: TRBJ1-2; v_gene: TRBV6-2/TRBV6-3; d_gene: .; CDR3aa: CASSDIPRDTYYGYTF; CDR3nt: TGTGCCAGCAGTGACATCCCTCGGGACACATATTATGGCTACACCTTC
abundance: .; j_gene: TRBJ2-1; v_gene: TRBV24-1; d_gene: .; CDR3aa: CATRGQGQTNEQFF; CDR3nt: TGTGCCACCAGGGGCCAAGGACAGACCAATGAGCAGTTCTTC
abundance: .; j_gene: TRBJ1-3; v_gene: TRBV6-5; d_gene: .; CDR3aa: CASRPRGQNTNTIYF; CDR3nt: TGTGCCAGCAGACCAAGAGGACAAAATACGAACACCATATATTTT
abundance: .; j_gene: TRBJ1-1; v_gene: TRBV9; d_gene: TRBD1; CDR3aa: CASSAGTGMNTEAFF; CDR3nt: TGTGCCAGCAGCGCAGGGACAGGGATGAACACTGAAGCTTTCTTT
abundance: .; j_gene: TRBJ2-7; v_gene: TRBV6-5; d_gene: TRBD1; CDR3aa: CASSYSRGPSEQYF; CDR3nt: TGTGCCAGCAGTTACTCTAGGGGGCCATCCGAGCAGTACTTC
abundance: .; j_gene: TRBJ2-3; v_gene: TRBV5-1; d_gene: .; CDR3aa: CASSLQAITDTQYF; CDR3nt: TGCGCCAGCAGCTTGCAAGCCATCACAGATACGCAGTATTTT
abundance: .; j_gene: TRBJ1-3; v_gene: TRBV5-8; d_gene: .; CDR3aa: CASSPRSSGNTIYF; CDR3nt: TGTGCCAGCAGCCCTAGGAGCTCTGGAAACACCATATATTTT
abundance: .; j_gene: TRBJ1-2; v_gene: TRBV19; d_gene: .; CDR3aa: CASRIDSNYGYTF; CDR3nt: TGTGCCAGTAGAATCGACAGCAACTATGGCTACACCTTC
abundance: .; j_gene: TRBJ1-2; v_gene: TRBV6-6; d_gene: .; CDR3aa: CASSSSYTGMYGYTF; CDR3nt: TGTGCCAGCAGTTCGTCGTATACAGGGATGTATGGCTACACCTTC